The clone carrying this T cell receptor (beta chain) was seen a handful of times. Using immunoSEQ multiplex PCR, the repertoire was profiled, and TCRdb retains in-frame clones only, with some absent. This sample has roughly 140,000 clones, with around four fifths found just once. The record originates from a study of blood T cell repertoires in COVID-19. CDR3 length: 16 amino acids. V was pared by 4 bases and J by 5 bases, with 8 bases of the junction left unmatched. Looked up from germline, CDR1 is LGHNA and CDR2 is YSLEER. Participant reports of clinical history set cohort assignment. The gene calls are TRBV4-3 and TRBJ1-4; 9 bases align to TRBD1. The sequenced sample was PBMCs or T cells enriched from blood (not recorded which). The receptor was isolated from a man aged 50 to 60 who had recovered from COVID-19. CDR3 sequence (DNA): TGCGCCAGCAGCCCGGAACAGGGGGCGGCGAATGAAAAACTGTTTTTT. It yields the protein CASSPEQGAANEKLFF.